These 23 T cell receptor beta chains originate from one sample sequenced in a study of blood T cell repertoires in COVID-19. Only in-frame clones appear in the TCRdb table, and some are missing; sequencing was by immunoSEQ multiplex PCR. In the table there are 90,000 or so clones, nearly 90% of which are singletons. Sequences were obtained from peripheral blood. All receptors come from a woman aged 80 or older with active or convalescent COVID-19.

This chain links TRBV12-5 with TRBJ2-1; 7 positions match TRBD1. The CDR3 totals 12 residues. V lost 1 base and J lost 15; bases outside the gene matches: 6. CDR1 and CDR2 from the germline V gene are LGHNT and FRNRAP. Here the CDR3 DNA reads TGTGCTAGTGGTTTGGCGACAGGGTTCACGTTCTTC. Translating it yields CASGLATGFTFF.

V usage is TRBV4-2 and J usage is TRBJ2-3, with TRBD2 matching 9 bases. Unmatched junction bases numbered 3, after V lost 2 bases and J lost 0 bases. In germline, CDR1 is LGHNA, CDR2 YNFKEQ. The CDR3 is 16 residues long. The DNA for the CDR3 is TGTGCCAGCAGCCAACTTAGCGGGGGTAGCACAGATACGCAGTATTTT. Translation gives CASSQLSGGSTDTQYF.

The chain employs TRBV6-5 and TRBJ1-4; D is ambiguous. The length of the CDR3 is 13 residues. Germline values: CDR1 MNHEY, CDR2 SVGAGI. The V end was cut by 2 bases, the J end by 7 bases, with 8 bases between. The CDR3 protein is CASSYTISEKLFF. The DNA of the CDR3 is TGTGCCAGCAGTTACACAATCAGTGAAAAACTGTTTTTT.

The V gene is TRBV5-6, the J gene TRBJ1-2, with unresolved D. The V end was cut by 4 bases, the J end by 2 bases, with 6 bases between. The CDR3 has 12 amino acids. Per germline, CDR1 SGHDT and CDR2 YYEEEE. The CDR3 protein is CASSIRNYGYTF. The CDR3 DNA follows: TGTGCCAGCAGCATCCGGAACTATGGCTACACCTTC.

The CDR3 is CASSYRGSNTEAFF. CDR3 nucleotide sequence: TGTGCCAGCAGCTACAGGGGATCGAACACTGAAGCTTTCTTT. The chain combines TRBV7-9 with TRBJ1-1, with 7 bases lining up with TRBD1. The ends lost 4 bases at V and 1 base at J; junction bases unmatched: 3. Per the germline V gene, CDR1 is SEHNR and CDR2 is FQNEAQ (reference sequence). CDR3 length: 14 amino acids.

The chain carries TRBV20-1 and TRBJ2-7; D is perhaps TRBD2 (5 bases). Germline CDR1 DFQATT, CDR2 SNEGSKA (reference sequence). The CDR3 totals 14 residues. V was shortened by 3 bases and J by 3 bases, with 15 bases between the two germline ends. The CDR3 is CSASSSGKNYEQYF. The CDR3 bases are TGCAGTGCTAGTTCATCGGGGAAGAACTACGAGCAGTACTTC.

The rearrangement uses TRBV4-1 and TRBJ1-6; D unresolved. CDR1 and CDR2 from the germline V gene are MGHRA and YSYEKL. V was pared by 0 bases and J by 9 bases, with 12 bases between. The CDR3 length is 15 residues. The CDR3, as DNA: TGCGCCAGCAGCCAAGACGAGGGAGCTGGTTCACCCCTCCACTTT. This sequence encodes CASSQDEGAGSPLHF.

The chain recombines TRBV2 with TRBJ1-4; 7 bases align to TRBD1. V gave up 7 bases and J gave up 0 bases; unmatched junction bases: 14. The CDR3 is made up of 18 amino acids. Per the germline V gene, CDR1 is SNHLY and CDR2 is FYNNEI. In nucleotides, the CDR3 is TGTGCCAGCAACGCCGGGACAGCCCCTTCTGCAACTAATGAAAAACTGTTTTTT. As protein: CASNAGTAPSATNEKLFF.

The chain uses TRBV18 and TRBJ1-5, with D tentatively TRBD1 (6 bases). Germline CDR1 and CDR2: KGHSH and LQKENI. With 5 bases removed from V and 4 bases from J, the gap between germline ends came to 12 bases. This CDR3 contains 14 residues. CDR3 loop: CASSFRQANQPQHF. The CDR3 DNA sequence: TGTGCCAGCTCATTCCGACAGGCGAATCAGCCCCAGCATTTT.

The chain joins TRBV6-5 to TRBJ1-1; TRBD1 is a possible D gene (5 bases). Trimming pared 0 bases from V and 3 bases from J, leaving 14 bases between. This CDR3 has 16 residues. The germline V gene encodes CDR1 MNHEY and CDR2 SVGAGI. CDR3 amino acids: CASSYSKGKKDTEAFF. The CDR3, as DNA: TGTGCCAGCAGTTACTCGAAGGGGAAGAAGGACACTGAAGCTTTCTTT.

The V and J genes are TRBV9 and TRBJ2-5; D remains unclear. This CDR3 comprises 13 residues. Trimming took off 2 bases at V and 2 bases at J, with 7 bases between the two ends. Looked up from germline, CDR1 is SGDLS and CDR2 is YYNGEE. CDR3 loop: CASSVRLQETQYF. CDR3 in DNA: TGTGCCAGCAGCGTGCGTTTGCAAGAGACCCAGTACTTC.

The chain has TRBV6-5 and TRBJ1-2, with TRBD1 as a possible D gene (6 bases). Germline assignment: CDR1 MNHEY and CDR2 SVGAGI. The V end lost 7 bases, the J end lost 1 base, and 13 bases lay between the germline ends. The CDR3 loop spans 14 amino acids. Here the CDR3 DNA reads TGTGCCAGCAACCGCGGGGGCGGTAACTATGGCTACACCTTC. Encoded protein: CASNRGGGNYGYTF.

This chain joins TRBV20-1 and TRBJ2-7; 9 bases agree with TRBD1. The CDR3 totals 14 residues. CDR1 and CDR2 from the germline V gene are DFQATT and SNEGSKA (reference sequence). Germline trimming cut 3 bases from V and 3 bases from J; bases unmatched to any gene: 6. CDR3 sequence (DNA): TGCAGTGCTAGTGGACAGGGGTTAAGCTACGAGCAGTACTTC. Protein: CSASGQGLSYEQYF.

Worth noting for this clone: One junction end does not reproduce the germline sequence, and a read error may be involved. V gene TRBV6-1 combines with J gene TRBJ1-2; TRBD1 aligns across 10 bases. Germline values: CDR1 MNHNS, CDR2 SASEGT. The CDR3 loop spans 11 amino acids. The CDR3 DNA is TGTGCCAGCAGTGAAGGGGACAGGGGAAGGTTC. It yields the protein CASSEGDRGRF.

The V and J genes are TRBV7-2 and TRBJ2-5, with TRBD2 identical over 12 bases. Trimming removed 6 bases from V and 1 base from J; junction bases left unmatched: 6. Germline V lookup: CDR1 SGHTA, CDR2 FQGNSA. The CDR3 is 16 residues long. The CDR3 bases are TGTGCCAGCAGACCAAGGACTAGCGGGGCCCAAGAGACCCAGTACTTC. This sequence encodes CASRPRTSGAQETQYF. Supplemented by reference TRBV7-2 and TRBJ2-5, the full variable domain reads GAGVSQSPSNKVTEKGKDVELRCDPISGHTALYWYRQSLGQGLEFLIYFQGNSAPDKSGLPSDRFSAERTGGSVSTLTIQRTQQEDSAVYLCASRPRTSGAQETQYFGPGTRLLVL.

This clone was counted a few times. The V call is TRBV30, the J call TRBJ2-1, with 8 nucleotides matching TRBD2. The CDR3 contains 13 residues. Germline CDR1 GTSNPN, CDR2 SVGIG (reference sequence). The CDR3 sequence is CAGERESRDEQFF. Written as DNA, the CDR3 is TGTGCGGGGGAGCGGGAGTCTCGGGATGAGCAGTTCTTC.

The V and J genes are TRBV5-1 and TRBJ2-7; D possibly corresponds to TRBD2 (5 bases). V was pared by 5 bases and J by 6 bases, with 12 bases between. CDR1 is SGHRS, CDR2 YFSETQ, per germline. The CDR3 has 12 residues. For the CDR3, the DNA is TGCGCCAGCAGAAATCCGGGGAGCGAGCAGTACTTC. This gives the protein CASRNPGSEQYF.

The J gene is TRBJ2-1, the V gene TRBV12-5; 9 nucleotides agree with TRBD1. The CDR3 has 16 amino acids. With 4 bases clipped from V and 7 bases from J, the junction kept 11 bases outside the gene matches. Germline CDR1 LGHNT, CDR2 FRNRAP. The CDR3, as DNA: TGTGCTAGTGGTTATACCCCCTTCGGGACAGGGAATGAGCAGTTCTTC. It yields the protein CASGYTPFGTGNEQFF.

The CDR3 DNA reads as TGCGCCAGCAGCTTGCTCCTGGAGACCCAGTACTTC. It specifies CASSLLLETQYF. The genes are TRBV5-1 and TRBJ2-5, with unresolved D. The CDR3 sequence is 12 residues long. CDR1 SGHRS and CDR2 YFSETQ come from the germline V gene. V was trimmed by 1 base and J by 5 bases, leaving 6 bases between them.

This chain links TRBV4-3 with TRBJ2-7; 8 bases agree with TRBD2. The J segment lost 2 bases and the V segment lost 1 base, leaving 4 bases of the junction unmatched. CDR1 is LGHNA, CDR2 YSLEER, per germline. This CDR3 is built from 15 residues. The CDR3 nucleotides are TGCGCCAGCAGCCAAGGCGGTAGCGGGGCCTACGAGCAGTACTTC. Translation: CASSQGGSGAYEQYF.

V gene TRBV20-1 combines with J gene TRBJ2-7; TRBD1 is a possible D gene (6 bases). Per germline, CDR1 DFQATT and CDR2 SNEGSKA (reference sequence). The CDR3 loop spans 15 amino acids. V lost 3 bases and J 2 bases, leaving 17 bases between the germline ends. The CDR3 sequence: CSASGILQGTYEQYF. The CDR3 DNA follows: TGCAGTGCTAGTGGGATCCTACAGGGAACCTACGAGCAGTACTTC.

The chain has TRBV11-1 and TRBJ2-3; 9 bases match TRBD1. V lost 5 bases, J lost 3 bases, and 6 bases stayed unmatched. The germline gives CDR1 SGHAT, CDR2 FQDESV (reference sequence). CDR3 length equals 15 residues. The CDR3 protein is CASSPRTGVTDTQYF. CDR3 in DNA: TGTGCCAGCAGCCCTAGGACAGGGGTTACAGATACGCAGTATTTT.

This clone showed up just once. The chain uses TRBV14 and TRBJ1-2; D is unclear. The CDR3 has 12 residues. With 1 base removed from V and 7 bases from J, the gap between germline ends came to 7 bases. Germline CDR1 SGHDN, CDR2 FVKESK. The CDR3 bases are TGTGCCAGCAGCCAAGGGAGGGTTGGCTACACCTTC. It translates to CASSQGRVGYTF. The variable domain in full, with the rest retrieved from reference TRBV14 and TRBJ1-2, is EAGVTQFPSHSVIEKGQTVTLRCDPISGHDNLYWYRRVMGKEIKFLLHFVKESKQDESGMPNNRFLAERTGGTYSTLKVQPAELEDSGVYFCASSQGRVGYTFGSGTRLTVV.